These T cell receptor beta chains were read from a single sample in a study of CD8 T cells in ankylosing spondylitis. TCRdb redid the calling of the 5' RACE reads with MiXCR, one entry per CDR3 protein. The sample records about 250,000 distinct CDR3 sequences, under 30% being singletons. The sequenced material came from blood, either unsorted or a sorted T cell fraction (not recorded which). Every receptor here comes from a male donor with ankylosing spondylitis or in good health (not recorded which). CDR3s include the opening cysteine and the closing phenylalanine or tryptophan. The order of the fields is J gene, CDR3 length, clone size, V gene, D gene, CDR3 DNA, CDR3 protein. The D gene is left open where the match is weak. Where a row states a size, it is once, few, many or the class of an expanded clone; other rows omit it.

>TRBJ2-2|13|many|TRBV20-1|TRBD1
TGCAGTGCTACGGGACAGCGCACCGGGGAGCTGTTTTTT
CSATGQRTGELFF
>TRBJ2-5|14|many|TRBV20-1|TRBD2
TGCAGTGCCCATCATTGGGCGGGGGGAGAGACCCAGTACTTC
CSAHHWAGGETQYF
>TRBJ2-1|16|.|TRBV20-1|TRBD2
TGCAGTGCTAGAGATCACCCCTGGGAGGGATACAATGAGCAGTTCTTC
CSARDHPWEGYNEQFF
>TRBJ2-7|11|few|TRBV10-3|.
TGTGCCATCAGTGGCGCCTACGAGCAGTACTTC
CAISGAYEQYF
>TRBJ2-3|14|many|TRBV10-3|.
TGTGCCATCAGTGAAACCGGGGGCAGAGATACGCAGTATTTT
CAISETGGRDTQYF
>TRBJ1-1|11|many|TRBV20-1|.
TGCAGTGCCAGACGGGAGGCTGAAGCTTTCTTT
CSARREAEAFF
>TRBJ1-5|13|few|TRBV29-1|.
TGCAGCGTTTGTGGGCAGCAGGGACAGCCCCAGCATTTT
CSVCGQQGQPQHF
>TRBJ2-1|15|.|TRBV12-3/TRBV12-4|TRBD2
TGTGCCAGCAGTGCTTCGGGACTAGCGGTCAATGAGCAGTTCTTC
CASSASGLAVNEQFF
>TRBJ2-1|16|.|TRBV6-1|.
TGTGCCAGCAGTGTCGTGGGTGGTTCGAACTACAATGAGCAGTTCTTC
CASSVVGGSNYNEQFF
>TRBJ1-3|13|many|TRBV29-1|TRBD1
TGCAGCGCCACAGGGGCGACTGGAAACACCATATATTTT
CSATGATGNTIYF
>TRBJ2-1|14|few|TRBV12-3/TRBV12-4|TRBD2
TGTGCCACCCAGGGGCTTAGCGGGGGAGATGAGCAGTTCTTC
CATQGLSGGDEQFF
>TRBJ1-5|14|many|TRBV2|.
TGTGCCAGCAGAGGGGACAACCTGAATCAGCCCCAGCATTTT
CASRGDNLNQPQHF
>TRBJ2-3|14|.|TRBV15|.
TGTGCCACCAGCAGAGAGTCAAGGGAGGATACGCAGTATTTT
CATSRESREDTQYF
>TRBJ2-5|13|many|TRBV12-3/TRBV12-4|TRBD1
TGTGCCAGCAGTTCCACAGGGGTAGAGACCCAGTACTTC
CASSSTGVETQYF
>TRBJ2-3|13|few|TRBV29-1|.
TGCAGCGTTGTAAGGGATTGGACAGATACGCAGTATTTT
CSVVRDWTDTQYF
>TRBJ2-1|14|many|TRBV20-1|TRBD2
TGCAGTGCTGAGACTAGCGGGGTCGACAATGAGCAGTTCTTC
CSAETSGVDNEQFF
>TRBJ1-6|16|.|TRBV20-1|TRBD1
TGCAGTGCTAGACCGCCGGGACAGGGGACGGGGTCACCCCTCCACTTT
CSARPPGQGTGSPLHF
>TRBJ2-7|16|.|TRBV4-1|TRBD1
TGCGCCAGCAGCCGGTCTTCGGACAGGGCAACGTGGGAGCAGTACTTC
CASSRSSDRATWEQYF
>TRBJ1-6|15|many|TRBV7-8|.
TGTGCCAGCAGCTTAATCCCCCTGGGAAATTCACCCCTCCACTTT
CASSLIPLGNSPLHF
>TRBJ2-2|13|few|TRBV29-1|.
TGCAGCGTGGGTCAGGGATCGGGCGGGGAGCTGTTTTTT
CSVGQGSGGELFF
>TRBJ2-3|18|many|TRBV11-1|TRBD2
TGTGCCAGCAGCATCCAACTTGCGGGGGGGCCGCATGGAGATACGCAGTATTTT
CASSIQLAGGPHGDTQYF
>TRBJ1-5|13|many|TRBV3-1|.
TGTGCCAGCAGCCAAGATCGCAATCAGCCCCAGCATTTT
CASSQDRNQPQHF
>TRBJ2-7|16|few|TRBV6-4|TRBD2
TGTGCCAGCAGTGACCCATTAGCGGGGGCGGACTACGAGCAGTACTTC
CASSDPLAGADYEQYF
>TRBJ2-7|12|.|TRBV29-1|TRBD1
TGCAGCGCCTGGGACAGCTCCTACGAGCAGTACTTC
CSAWDSSYEQYF
>TRBJ2-3|14|once|TRBV12-3/TRBV12-4|TRBD1
TGTGCCAGCGCCACGACAACAGGGGAAGATACGCAGTATTTT
CASATTTGEDTQYF
>TRBJ2-7|13|.|TRBV20-1|.
TGCAGTGCCCTGCGGACCGCCGACTACGAGCAGTACTTC
CSALRTADYEQYF
>TRBJ1-2|15|many|TRBV7-9|.
TGTGCCAGCAGCGTAACAGGGTTACCTAACTATGGCTACACCTTC
CASSVTGLPNYGYTF
>TRBJ2-1|15|many|TRBV5-1|.
TGCGCCAGCAGCTTGGGGCAGAGCCCTGGGAATGAGCAGTTCTTC
CASSLGQSPGNEQFF
>TRBJ2-2|15|.|TRBV23-1|.
.
CARTPGGWGPGSCFF
>TRBJ2-5|14|many|TRBV9|TRBD1
TGTGCCAGCAGCGTCGGACAGGGTGGAGAGACCCAGTACTTC
CASSVGQGGETQYF
>TRBJ2-1|16|.|TRBV6-5|.
TGTGCCAGCAGTTACTCGGCGGTAACCGGTGGCGATGAGCAGTTCTTC
CASSYSAVTGGDEQFF
>TRBJ2-5|13|.|TRBV7-9|.
TGTGCCAGCTGCCCCCGGGGCGGAGAGACCCAGTACTTC
CASCPRGGETQYF
>TRBJ2-7|13|.|TRBV10-3|.
TGTGCCATCAGTGAGTCGACCAGGGGCGAGCAGTACTTC
CAISESTRGEQYF
>TRBJ2-5|15|few|TRBV20-1|.
TGCAGTGCTCCTCCCCCGACTAGGGGGCAGGAGACCCAGTACTTC
CSAPPPTRGQETQYF
>TRBJ2-1|14|many|TRBV12-3/TRBV12-4|TRBD1
TGTGCCAGCAGTCCACGGACAGGGGGCAATGAGCAGTTCTTC
CASSPRTGGNEQFF
>TRBJ2-4|14|.|TRBV2|TRBD1
TGTGCCAGTATGAGACAGGGAAATGAGGACATTCAGTACTTC
CASMRQGNEDIQYF
>TRBJ2-1|12|few|TRBV10-2|.
TGCGCCAGCAGTGAAGGGTACAATGAGCAGTTCTTC
CASSEGYNEQFF
>TRBJ2-2|13|.|TRBV12-3/TRBV12-4|.
TGTGCCAGCAGTTTATATAGCACCGGGGAGCTGTTTTTT
CASSLYSTGELFF
>TRBJ2-5|13|few|TRBV29-1|TRBD1
TGCAGCGCCCGACAGGGGGGGCAAGAGACCCAGTACTTC
CSARQGGQETQYF
>TRBJ2-1|15|many|TRBV6-5|TRBD1
TGTGCCAGCAGTTCCCGGGGGACAGGGTTCGCTGAGCAGTTCTTC
CASSSRGTGFAEQFF
>TRBJ1-4|13|many|TRBV7-7|.
TGTGCCAGCAGCTTTGGGATAGGGGAAAAACTGTTTTTT
CASSFGIGEKLFF
>TRBJ2-1|17|.|TRBV6-4|TRBD2
TGTGCCAGCAGTGACCAGCAGACTAGCGGCTCCTACAATGAGCAGTTCTTC
CASSDQQTSGSYNEQFF
>TRBJ2-4|16|few|TRBV20-1|TRBD1
TGCAGTGCGGAGGACAGGGCCAATCTAGCCAAAAACATTCAGTACTTC
CSAEDRANLAKNIQYF
>TRBJ2-7|13|.|TRBV30|.
TGTGCCTGGAGCGTGACACCCGCCTACGAGCAGTACTTC
CAWSVTPAYEQYF
>TRBJ2-3|15|many|TRBV29-1|.
TGCAGCGTTGAGGGGGACACCCAAAACACAGATACGCAGTATTTT
CSVEGDTQNTDTQYF
>TRBJ2-3|12|.|TRBV20-1|.
TGCAGTGCTAGCGGGGGCCCGGATACGCAGTATTTT
CSASGGPDTQYF
>TRBJ2-1|14|few|TRBV20-1|.
TGCAGTGCGGCCATGGGTTCATCTATTAATAAGCAGTTCTTC
CSAAMGSSINKQFF
>TRBJ2-7|17|few|TRBV6-5|TRBD1
TGTGCCAGCAGTTACCGTCGGGTGGACAGGGGTAAGGACGAGCAGTACTTC
CASSYRRVDRGKDEQYF
>TRBJ2-2|15|.|TRBV11-3|TRBD2
TGTGCCAGCAGCCGTAGCGGGAAAAACACCGGGGAGCTGTTTTTT
CASSRSGKNTGELFF
>TRBJ1-1|15|.|TRBV2|TRBD1
TGTGCCAGCAGTGCCAGGAACAGGGGGAGTCCTGAAGCTTTCTTT
CASSARNRGSPEAFF
>TRBJ2-3|14|many|TRBV20-1|.
TGCAGTGCGTCAGGGGGGGAAACAGGGGATACGCAGTATTTT
CSASGGETGDTQYF
>TRBJ2-7|13|many|TRBV29-1|.
TGCAGCGCCCACGGGACAAGTAACTACGAGCAGTACTTC
CSAHGTSNYEQYF
>TRBJ2-5|13|few|TRBV20-1|.
TGCAGTGCTAGAGCCCCAGGCGGGGAGACCCAGTACTTC
CSARAPGGETQYF
>TRBJ1-5|13|.|TRBV20-1|.
TGCAGTGCTCAGACCACCGGCAGGCAGCCCCAGCATTTT
CSAQTTGRQPQHF
>TRBJ2-7|13|many|TRBV12-3/TRBV12-4|.
TGTGCCAGCAGTACCCCTCAGGGCGGCGAGCAGTACTTC
CASSTPQGGEQYF
>TRBJ2-2|15|.|TRBV29-1|.
TGCAGCGTTGAGGAACGGTCCAAGAACACCGGGGAGCTGTTTTTT
CSVEERSKNTGELFF
>TRBJ2-3|13|.|TRBV29-1|.
TGCAGCGTTGAGTTAGCGGCTACAGATACGCAGTATTTT
CSVELAATDTQYF
>TRBJ2-3|13|.|TRBV29-1|TRBD1
TGCAGCGGCGCGACAGGGGGCACAGATACGCAGTATTTT
CSGATGGTDTQYF
>TRBJ1-1|13|.|TRBV20-1|.
TGCAGGGCCTCGGACAGCCCTAACACTGAAGCTTTCTTT
CRASDSPNTEAFF
>TRBJ2-7|14|.|TRBV12-3/TRBV12-4|.
TGTGCCAGCAGTTTTGGACGGAGGGCCTACGAGCAGTACTTC
CASSFGRRAYEQYF